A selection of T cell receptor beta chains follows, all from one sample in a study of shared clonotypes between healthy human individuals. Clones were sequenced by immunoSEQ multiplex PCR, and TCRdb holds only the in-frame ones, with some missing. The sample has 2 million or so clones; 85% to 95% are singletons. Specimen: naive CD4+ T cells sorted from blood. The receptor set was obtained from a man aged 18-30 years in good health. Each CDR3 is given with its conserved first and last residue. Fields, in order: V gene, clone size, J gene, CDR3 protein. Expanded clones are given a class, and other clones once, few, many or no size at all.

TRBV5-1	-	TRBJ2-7	CASSLLVAGGPYEQYF
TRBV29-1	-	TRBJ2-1	CSVEQGNEQFF
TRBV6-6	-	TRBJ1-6	CASSYQGSSSPLHF
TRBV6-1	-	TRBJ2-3	CASSFDRLEADTQYF
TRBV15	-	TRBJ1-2	CATSQGGNYGYTF
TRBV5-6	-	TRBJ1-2	CASSLGTGGGYTF
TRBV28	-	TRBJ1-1	CASSPGTGGNSEAFF
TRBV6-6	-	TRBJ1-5	CASSYSTWEVGQPQHF
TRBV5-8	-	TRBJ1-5	CASSLGGGSHQPQHF
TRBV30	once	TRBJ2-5	CAWKGGPAEGTQYF
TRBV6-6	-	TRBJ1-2	CASRDTGSNYGYTF
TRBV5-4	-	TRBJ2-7	CASSRDRIDEQYF
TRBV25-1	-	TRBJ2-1	CASSETRSVWDYNEQFF
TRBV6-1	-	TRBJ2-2	CASNAGDTNTGELFF
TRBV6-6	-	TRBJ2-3	CASSLSSSTDTQYF
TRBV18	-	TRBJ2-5	CASSPQEGETQYF
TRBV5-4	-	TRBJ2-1	CASSLQGGEQFF
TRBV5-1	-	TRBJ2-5	CASSTRVPGETQYF
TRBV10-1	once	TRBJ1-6	CASSDGGLNSPLHF
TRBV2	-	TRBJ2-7	CASSVRQGAYEQYF
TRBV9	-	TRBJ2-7	CASSYSGSNYEQYF
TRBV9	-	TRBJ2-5	CASSVSLAGGVGEETQYF
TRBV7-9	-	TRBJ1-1	CASSFAGVSTEAFF
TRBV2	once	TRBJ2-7	CASNKDTGSYEQYF
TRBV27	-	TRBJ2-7	CASSLDWTGRYEQYF
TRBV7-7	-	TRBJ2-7	CASSLGREYEQYF
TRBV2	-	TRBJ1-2	CASGSLYGYTF
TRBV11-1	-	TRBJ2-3	CASSFWGAADTQYF
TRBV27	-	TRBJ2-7	CASRPPGQGSYEQYF
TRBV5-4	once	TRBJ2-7	CASTGLAGRQYF
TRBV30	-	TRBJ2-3	CAWRPTVTLTDTQYF
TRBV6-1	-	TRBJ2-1	CASSPTGGPYEQFF
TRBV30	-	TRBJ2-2	CAWKPLGPGELFF
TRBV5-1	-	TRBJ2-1	CASGTEGFNEQFF
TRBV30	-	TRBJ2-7	CAWSGQVREQYF
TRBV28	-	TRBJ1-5	CASSLLRTGHQPQHF
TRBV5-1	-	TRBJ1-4	CASSLARGEKLFF
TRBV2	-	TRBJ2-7	CASSVVAGGTREQYF
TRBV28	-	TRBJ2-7	CASSQSRDLYEQYF
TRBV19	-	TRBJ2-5	CASQAQGPRGETQYF
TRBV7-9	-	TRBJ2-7	CASSSTTGSSYEQYF
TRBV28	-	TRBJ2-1	CASRLRGWGEQFF
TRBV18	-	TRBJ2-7	CASSKGQLTYEQYF
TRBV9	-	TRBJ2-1	CASSVRDRGSRSQFF
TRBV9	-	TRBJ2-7	CASSVGVGSSYEQYF
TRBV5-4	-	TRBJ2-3	CASSSPTGVSTDTQYF
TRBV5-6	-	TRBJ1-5	CASSFYRESNQPQHF
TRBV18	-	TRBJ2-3	CASSPDSPTLTDTQYF